Below, 27 T cell receptor beta chains from the same sample are listed, as sequenced in a study of OX40 agonist ivuxolimab in advanced cancers. Sequencing was performed with immunoSEQ multiplex PCR; in TCRdb, only in-frame clones are kept and a portion is missing. This table holds around 29,000 clones, approximately 89% found once. Sample: CD4+ or CD8+ T cells sorted from blood, taken in a trial of the OX40 agonist ivuxolimab. These TCRs come from an adult with an advanced solid tumor such as melanoma, head and neck, liver or kidney cancer.

The chain uses TRBV19 and TRBJ1-2; tentatively, D is TRBD1 (6 bases). This CDR3 has 11 residues. CDR1 LNHDA and CDR2 SQIVND come from the germline V gene (reference sequence). The V end lost 7 bases, the J end lost 9 bases, and 12 bases lay between the germline ends. The CDR3 nucleotides read TGTGCCAGTACTACAGGGACAAGCTACACCTTC. It yields the protein CASTTGTSYTF.

A note on this clone: The same CDR3 can be traced to other DNA sequences in this sample. The rearrangement joins TRBV9 to TRBJ2-7, with D tentatively TRBD2 (5 bases). The CDR3 has 14 amino acids. Germline lookup yields CDR1 SGDLS and CDR2 YYNGEE. V gave up 0 bases and J gave up 2 bases, with 9 bases separating them. The CDR3 nucleotides are TGTGCCAGCAGCGTAGGTGGAGGAACCTACGAGCAGTACTTC. It translates to CASSVGGGTYEQYF.

The chain joins TRBV4-2 to TRBJ2-3; D remains unclear. CDR3 length: 13 residues. Trimming removed 0 bases at V and 3 bases at J, with 4 bases between. Germline CDR1 LGHNA, CDR2 YNFKEQ. The CDR3 loop is CASSQEGTDTQYF. For the CDR3, the DNA is TGTGCCAGCAGCCAAGAGGGGACAGATACGCAGTATTTT.

This clone is medium-sized in the sample. The CDR3 region is CSSGSGEDGEQYF. In DNA, the CDR3 is TGCAGCTCCGGAAGCGGGGAAGATGGCGAGCAGTACTTC. J is TRBJ2-7 and V is TRBV29-1; 7 positions match TRBD2. Per germline, CDR1 SQVTM and CDR2 ANQGSEA. The J segment lost 6 bases and the V segment lost 8 bases, leaving 13 bases of the junction unmatched. This CDR3 is 13 amino acids long.

J is TRBJ2-7 and V is TRBV7-6; 9 positions match TRBD1. The germline CDR1 and CDR2 sequences are SGHVS and FNYEAQ. The CDR3 length is 15 residues. With V trimmed by 5 bases and J by 2 bases, 7 bases remained unmatched. CDR3 in amino acids: CASSPGQGYTYEQYF. The CDR3 DNA follows: TGTGCCAGCAGCCCAGGACAGGGGTATACCTACGAGCAGTACTTC.

The genes are TRBV25-1 and TRBJ2-1; D is unresolved. Germline-derived CDR1 and CDR2 are MGHDK and SYGVNS. Trimming removed 5 bases at V and 5 bases at J, with 7 bases between. The CDR3 extends over 12 amino acids. The CDR3 bases are TGTGCCAGCAGTAGCGCGGACAATGAGCAGTTCTTC. This encodes CASSSADNEQFF.

The V and J genes are TRBV11-1 and TRBJ1-1, with D unclear. The germline V and J ends were trimmed by 1 base and 1 base, with 4 bases remaining between them. Looked up from germline, CDR1 is SGHAT and CDR2 is FQDESV (reference sequence). This CDR3 has 13 residues. CDR3 sequence reads: CASSLEGNTEAFF. In nucleotides, the CDR3 is TGTGCCAGCAGCTTAGAGGGGAACACTGAAGCTTTCTTT.

A single count supports this clone. V and J are TRBV19 and TRBJ1-1; D is unclear. Between the trimmed V and J ends, which lost 7 bases and 1 base, there was a span of 7 bases. The CDR3 spans 12 residues. The germline V gene has CDR1 LNHDA and CDR2 SQIVND (reference sequence). The CDR3 DNA sequence: TGTGCCAGTATCATGGGGAACACTGAAGCTTTCTTT. Translated, it gives CASIMGNTEAFF.

Only one count was recorded for this clone. This chain joins TRBV18 and TRBJ1-2; TRBD1 aligns across 10 bases. The CDR3 spans 15 residues. V lost 5 bases, J lost 2 bases, and 5 bases stayed unmatched. In germline, CDR1 is KGHSH, CDR2 LQKENI. The CDR3 DNA reads as TGTGCCAGCTCAGAGCCGGGACAGGGGAACTATGGCTACACCTTC. Amino acids: CASSEPGQGNYGYTF. The full variable domain, rest sourced from reference TRBV18 and TRBJ1-2, is NAGVMQNPRHLVRRRGQEARLRCSPMKGHSHVYWYRQLPEEGLKFMVYLQKENIIDESGMPKERFSAEFPKEGPSILRIQQVVRGDSAAYFCASSEPGQGNYGYTFGSGTRLTVV.

The chain couples TRBV10-1 to TRBJ2-1, with 8 nucleotides matching TRBD2. The CDR3 contains 12 residues. Trimming cost V 7 bases and J 9 bases; bases outside gene matches: 5. In germline, CDR1 is WNHNN, CDR2 SYGVQD (reference sequence). CDR3 region: CASTAGGSEQFF. The DNA of the CDR3 is TGCGCCAGCACTGCGGGAGGATCTGAGCAGTTCTTC.

This clone was counted only a few times. The sample carries other DNA sequences with the same CDR3. The chain is built from TRBV7-3 and TRBJ2-2; D might be TRBD1 or TRBD2, each matching 5 bases. The germline V and J ends were trimmed by 2 bases and 4 bases, with 14 bases remaining between them. From germline, CDR1 is SGHTA and CDR2 FQGTGA. The CDR3 runs 16 residues. The CDR3 loop reads CASSLDGAGLTGELFF. The CDR3 region has the DNA TGTGCCAGCAGCTTAGATGGGGCGGGTCTCACCGGGGAGCTGTTTTTT.

This rearrangement joins TRBV9 to TRBJ1-3; no clear D. V was pared by 0 bases and J by 0 bases, with 7 bases between. CDR3 length equals 15 residues. The germline gives CDR1 SGDLS, CDR2 YYNGEE. CDR3: CASSVDDGSGNTIYF. The CDR3 region has the DNA TGTGCCAGCAGCGTAGACGACGGCTCTGGAAACACCATATATTTT.

The rearrangement uses TRBV5-6 and TRBJ1-1; possible D gene TRBD1, 5 bases. In germline, CDR1 is SGHDT, CDR2 YYEEEE. The CDR3 sequence is 12 residues long. Trimming stripped 8 bases from V and 6 bases from J, with 14 bases between. The chain's CDR3 is CASTLGDAEAFF. The CDR3 DNA reads TGTGCCAGTACACTGGGGGATGCTGAAGCTTTCTTT.

This chain connects TRBV18 to TRBJ2-1, with 11 bases aligning to TRBD2. Germline V lookup: CDR1 KGHSH, CDR2 LQKENI. J was trimmed by 8 bases and V by 4 bases; bases with no gene match: 10. The CDR3 is 16 amino acids. CDR3 loop: CASSLILAGGKDEQFF. Written as DNA, the CDR3 is TGTGCCAGCTCACTCATTCTAGCGGGGGGTAAGGATGAGCAGTTCTTC.

V gene TRBV27 combines with J gene TRBJ1-5, with D unresolved. Germline V gives CDR1 MNHEY, CDR2 SMNVEV (reference sequence). This CDR3 is 16 amino acids long. V was pared by 1 base and J by 6 bases, with 16 bases between. The CDR3 region has the DNA TGTGCCAGCAGTTTATACTTTATCGACGGTTCTCAGCCCCAGCATTTT. As protein: CASSLYFIDGSQPQHF.

This sequence joins TRBV7-9 and TRBJ1-1; D not certain. The CDR3 has 13 residues. V was trimmed by 1 base and J by 7 bases, leaving 10 bases between them. The germline V gene encodes CDR1 SEHNR and CDR2 FQNEAQ (reference sequence). The CDR3 sequence: CASSLGRVFEAFF. CDR3 in DNA: TGTGCCAGCAGCTTAGGACGGGTGTTTGAAGCTTTCTTT.

This chain joins TRBV19 and TRBJ1-1, with TRBD1 identical over 8 bases. V was clipped by 6 bases and J by 1 base; unmatched bases: 7. The CDR3 runs to 15 residues. The germline V gene has CDR1 LNHDA and CDR2 SQIVND (reference sequence). The CDR3 reads CASRVDRAPNTEAFF. In DNA, the CDR3 is TGTGCCAGTAGGGTGGACAGGGCCCCGAACACTGAAGCTTTCTTT.

This rearrangement joins TRBV27 to TRBJ2-5, with 14 bases aligning to TRBD2. With V trimmed by 5 bases and J by 5 bases, 13 bases remained unmatched. Germline V CDR1 and CDR2: MNHEY, SMNVEV (reference sequence). The CDR3 is made up of 18 amino acids. Written as DNA, the CDR3 is TGTGCCAGCAGTAACGCTGGGACTAGCGGGAGATTTGGGGAGACCCAGTACTTC. Its translation: CASSNAGTSGRFGETQYF.

J is TRBJ1-5 and V is TRBV5-8; D is undetermined. The germline V gene encodes CDR1 SGHTS and CDR2 YDEGEE. CDR3 size: 15 residues. V was trimmed by 0 bases and J by 0 bases, leaving 7 bases between them. The CDR3 nucleotides are TGTGCCAGCAGCTTGGGGGGTTATAGCAATCAGCCCCAGCATTTT. It yields the protein CASSLGGYSNQPQHF.

This clone was detected a few times. The chain is built from TRBV9 and TRBJ2-5; the D gene could be TRBD1 or TRBD2 (5 bases each). The germline V gene has CDR1 SGDLS and CDR2 YYNGEE. This CDR3 spans 13 amino acids. V lost 3 bases and J 5 bases, leaving 11 bases between the germline ends. The CDR3 loop reads CASSGGRGETQYF. In nucleotides, the CDR3 is TGTGCCAGCAGCGGGGGGAGAGGGGAGACCCAGTACTTC.

The chain combines TRBV30 with TRBJ1-4; tentatively, D is TRBD1 (6 bases). This CDR3 has 15 amino acids. The V end was cut by 3 bases, the J end by 2 bases, with 13 bases between. Germline CDR1 and CDR2: GTSNPN and SVGIG (reference sequence). The CDR3 loop reads CAWSPGGLTNEKLFF. CDR3 sequence (DNA): TGTGCCTGGAGCCCCGGGGGGCTGACTAATGAAAAACTGTTTTTT.

This chain uses TRBV29-1 with TRBJ2-1; 7 nucleotides agree with TRBD2. Trimming at V came to 4 bases and at J to 9 bases, leaving 15 bases not matched to a gene. CDR1 and CDR2 from the germline V gene are SQVTM and ANQGSEA. The CDR3 length is 15 residues. This CDR3 reads CSVVPGGLLVGEQFF. The CDR3 DNA reads TGCAGCGTTGTACCCGGGGGACTACTAGTCGGTGAGCAGTTCTTC.

Only a few counts were recorded for this clone. The V and J genes are TRBV11-2 and TRBJ1-2; tentative D call: TRBD1 (5 bases). The CDR3 totals 13 residues. Germline values: CDR1 SGHAT, CDR2 FQNNGV. Trimming shortened V by 3 bases and J by 6 bases, and 11 bases separated the two germline ends. The CDR3, as DNA: TGTGCCAGCAGCTTGGGGCAGGTGAATGGCTACACCTTC. This translates into CASSLGQVNGYTF.

This chain joins TRBV27 and TRBJ2-1; 8 bases line up with TRBD2. The germline CDR1 and CDR2 sequences are MNHEY and SMNVEV (reference sequence). The CDR3 totals 16 residues. V dropped 4 bases and J dropped 7; count of bases not matched to a gene: 12. CDR3 DNA sequence: TGTGCCAGCAGTTCGTCCTCTGCGGGAGGAGGGAATGAGCAGTTCTTC. This encodes CASSSSSAGGGNEQFF.

The chain links TRBV25-1 to TRBJ1-2; D is uncertain. The CDR3 contains 15 residues. V was trimmed by 2 bases and J by 4 bases, leaving 14 bases between them. CDR1 and CDR2 (germline): MGHDK, SYGVNS. In DNA, the CDR3 is TGTGCCAGCAGTGAAGGGAGAAGTGCAGTCTATGGCTACACCTTC. Its translation: CASSEGRSAVYGYTF.

As DNA, the CDR3 is TGTGCCAGCAGCTTAGGTCTGAGACAGAGGTCCTACGAGCAGTACTTC. This sequence encodes CASSLGLRQRSYEQYF. This chain links TRBV11-2 with TRBJ2-7, with D possibly matching TRBD1 (5 bases). The CDR3 contains 16 residues. Between the trimmed V and J ends, which lost 1 base and 1 base, there was a span of 14 bases. Germline assignment: CDR1 SGHAT and CDR2 FQNNGV.

The V gene is TRBV7-9, the J gene TRBJ2-7; 11 bases line up with TRBD2. Germline V gene sequence: CDR1 SEHNR, CDR2 FQNEAQ (reference sequence). The CDR3 loop spans 16 amino acids. V was pared by 0 bases and J by 3 bases, with 4 bases of the junction left unmatched. Written as DNA, the CDR3 is TGTGCCAGCAGCTTAGCTTATGGGACTAGCGGCTACGAGCAGTACTTC. This codes for CASSLAYGTSGYEQYF.